This TCR beta chain was sequenced for a study of spatial heterogeneity in lung cancer. Study as a whole: More beta-chain than alpha-chain sequences were consistently detected. TCR and UMI combinations that were unique each appeared, on average, more than ten times in raw reads.

Concerning this clonotype itself: Given a much more abundant clone one base away, this may be a read error.

Unique molecular identifiers, one per molecule, were present on every TCR cDNA molecule. TCRdb reprocessed the 5' RACE reads via MiXCR and lists one record per CDR3 protein. The sample holds 25,000 to 30,000 distinct CDR3 sequences, roughly 12% seen once. This CDR3 is built from 13 residues. V was cut by 5 bases and J by 5 bases, with 12 bases left in between. Germline-derived CDR1 and CDR2 are SEHNR and FQNEAQ (reference sequence). The time point denotes: sample taken at primary tumor resection. Extraction of whole RNA from tumor, nontumor lung or frozen PBMC preceded unsorted sequencing. The roughly 79 donors had untreated early-stage non-small cell lung cancer.

V usage is TRBV7-9 and J usage is TRBJ1-1; D may be TRBD1 (6 bases). This receptor was identified in a female donor with early-stage non-small cell lung cancer. This specimen was PBMCs, taken at surgery. The CDR3 reads CASSLWGATEAFF. CDR3 in DNA: TGTGCCAGCAGCCTCTGGGGGGCGACTGAAGCTTTCTTT.